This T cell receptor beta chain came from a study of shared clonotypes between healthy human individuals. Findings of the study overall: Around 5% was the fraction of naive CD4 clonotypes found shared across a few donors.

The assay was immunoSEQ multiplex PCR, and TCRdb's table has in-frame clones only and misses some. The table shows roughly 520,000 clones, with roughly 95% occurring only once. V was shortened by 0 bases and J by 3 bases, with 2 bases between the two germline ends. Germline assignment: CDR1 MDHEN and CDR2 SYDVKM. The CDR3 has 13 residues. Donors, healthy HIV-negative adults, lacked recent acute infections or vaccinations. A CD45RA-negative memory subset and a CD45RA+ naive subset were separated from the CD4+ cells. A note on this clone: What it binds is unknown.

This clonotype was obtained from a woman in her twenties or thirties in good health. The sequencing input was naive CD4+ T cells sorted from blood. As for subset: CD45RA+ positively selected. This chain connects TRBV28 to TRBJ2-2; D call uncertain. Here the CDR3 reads CASSLWDTGELFF. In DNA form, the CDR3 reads TGTGCCAGCAGTTTATGGGACACCGGGGAGCTGTTTTTT.